This T cell receptor (beta chain) was found in a study of tissue T cells after allogeneic stem cell transplantation. Study background: Several unmodified and three CD34-selected T-cell-depleted grafts went to graft-versus-host disease patients. Samples with visible lymphocytes on H&E were prioritized for sequencing. Broader study findings: Anatomically similar tissues had similar TCR repertoires within each patient.

By share of the sample, this clone is medium-sized (0.01 to 0.1%). Its antigen is currently unknown. Adult allogeneic hematopoietic cell transplant recipients with steroid-refractory graft-versus-host disease were prospectively enrolled for research autopsy. The CDR3 contains 13 residues. Germline CDR1 MNHEY, CDR2 SVGAGI. Trimming cost V 6 bases and J 5 bases, with 13 bases left between them. Libraries were prepared by immunoSEQ multiplex PCR; TCRdb keeps only in-frame clonotypes and omits some of them. The sample carries 6,000 to 9,500 clones, 65% to 85% recorded once. The receptor was isolated from a male patient over 55 with steroid-refractory graft-versus-host disease after an allogeneic stem cell transplant. The graft donor may have contributed some T cells. This sequence joins TRBV6-5 and TRBJ1-2; D is unresolved. Sequences were derived from skin, sampled at autopsy. CDR3 sequence reads: CASRRDGSYGYTF. In DNA form, the CDR3 reads TGTGCCAGCAGACGCGACGGCTCTTATGGCTACACCTTC.